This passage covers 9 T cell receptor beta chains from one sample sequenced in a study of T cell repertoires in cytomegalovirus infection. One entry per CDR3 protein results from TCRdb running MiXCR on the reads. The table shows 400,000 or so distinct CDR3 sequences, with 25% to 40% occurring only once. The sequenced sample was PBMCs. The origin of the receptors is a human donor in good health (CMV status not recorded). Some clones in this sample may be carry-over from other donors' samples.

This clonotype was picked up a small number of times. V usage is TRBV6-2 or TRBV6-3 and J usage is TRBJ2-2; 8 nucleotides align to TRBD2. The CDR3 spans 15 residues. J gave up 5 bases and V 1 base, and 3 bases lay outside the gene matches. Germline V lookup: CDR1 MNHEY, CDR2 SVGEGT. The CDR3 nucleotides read TGTGCCAGCAGTTACTTAGTAGCGGGAACCGGGGAGCTGTTTTTT. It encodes CASSYLVAGTGELFF.

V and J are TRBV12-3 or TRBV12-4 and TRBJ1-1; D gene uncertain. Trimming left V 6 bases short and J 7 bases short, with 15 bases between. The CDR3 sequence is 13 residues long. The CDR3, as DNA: TGTGCCAGCAGCCATACCCTTGGGTATGAAGCTTTCTTT. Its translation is CASSHTLGYEAFF.

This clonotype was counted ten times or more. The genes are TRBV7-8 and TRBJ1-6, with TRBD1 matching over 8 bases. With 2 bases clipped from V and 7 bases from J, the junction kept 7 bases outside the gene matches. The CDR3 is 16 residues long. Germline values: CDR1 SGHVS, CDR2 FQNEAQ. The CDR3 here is CASSLTPGTGNSPLHF. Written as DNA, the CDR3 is TGTGCCAGCAGCTTAACCCCCGGGACAGGAAATTCACCCCTCCACTTT.

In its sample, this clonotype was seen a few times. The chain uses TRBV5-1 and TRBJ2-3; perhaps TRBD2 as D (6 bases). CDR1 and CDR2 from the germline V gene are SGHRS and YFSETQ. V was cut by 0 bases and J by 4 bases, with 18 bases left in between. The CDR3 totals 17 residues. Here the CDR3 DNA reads TGCGCCAGCAGCTTGGGTGGGGCGATGCGGGGTGCAGATACGCAGTATTTT. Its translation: CASSLGGAMRGADTQYF.

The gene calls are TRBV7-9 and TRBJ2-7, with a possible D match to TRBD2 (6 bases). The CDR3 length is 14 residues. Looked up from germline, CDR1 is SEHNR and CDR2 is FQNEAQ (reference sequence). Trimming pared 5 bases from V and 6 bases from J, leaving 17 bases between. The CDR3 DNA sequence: TGTGCCAGCAGCATTGCGACGGGGGAAGGCGAGCAGTACTTC. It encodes CASSIATGEGEQYF.

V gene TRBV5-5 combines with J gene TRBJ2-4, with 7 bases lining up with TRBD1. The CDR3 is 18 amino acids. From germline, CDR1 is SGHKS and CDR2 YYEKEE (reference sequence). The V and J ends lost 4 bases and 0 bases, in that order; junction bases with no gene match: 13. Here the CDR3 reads CASSITDRPWGAKNIQYF. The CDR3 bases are TGTGCCAGCAGCATTACGGACAGGCCATGGGGAGCCAAAAACATTCAGTACTTC.

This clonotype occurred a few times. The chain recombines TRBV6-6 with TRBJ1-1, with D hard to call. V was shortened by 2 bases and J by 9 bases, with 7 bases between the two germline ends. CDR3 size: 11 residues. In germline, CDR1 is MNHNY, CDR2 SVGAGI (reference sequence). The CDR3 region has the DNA TGTGCCAGCAGTTACCAATCGAAAGCTTTCTTT. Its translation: CASSYQSKAFF.

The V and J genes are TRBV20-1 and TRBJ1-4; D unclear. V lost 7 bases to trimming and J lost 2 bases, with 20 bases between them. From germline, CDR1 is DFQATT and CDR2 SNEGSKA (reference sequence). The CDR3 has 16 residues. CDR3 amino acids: CSVKGPPVVTNEKLFF. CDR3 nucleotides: TGCAGTGTAAAGGGTCCGCCCGTTGTGACTAATGAAAAACTGTTTTTT.

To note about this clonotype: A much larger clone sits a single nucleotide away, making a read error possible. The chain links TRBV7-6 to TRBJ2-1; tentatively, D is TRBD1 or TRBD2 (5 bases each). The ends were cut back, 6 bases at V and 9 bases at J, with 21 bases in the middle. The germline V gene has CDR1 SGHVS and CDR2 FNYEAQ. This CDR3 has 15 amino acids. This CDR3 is CASSPGATSLGEQFF. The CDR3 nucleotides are TGTGCCAGCAGTCCCGGGGCTACATCTTTGGGTGAGCAGTTCTTC.